This record looks at one T cell receptor (beta chain) sequence and its context. The data are from a study of shared clonotypes between healthy human individuals. Study details: Donors were a couple of women and three men aged 18 to 49.

In the naive CD8 group, cells lacked CD45RO and were positively selected for CCR7, so terminally differentiated effector memory CD45RA+ cells were left out. Every contributor of samples was a Caucasian grown-up residing in Nashville, Tennessee. Every subset's genomic DNA went evenly onto several immunoSEQ plates. Profiling relied on immunoSEQ multiplex PCR, and the TCRdb table lists in-frame clones only, not all of them. The sample shows about 2 million clones, less than 95% of them seen only once. Germline values: CDR1 SGHNT, CDR2 YYREEE (reference sequence). Trimming left V 0 bases short and J 0 bases short, with 12 bases between. The CDR3 covers 16 residues.

This TCR was sampled from a man between 18 and 35 years old in good health. This rearrangement joins TRBV5-4 to TRBJ1-1; possible D gene TRBD1, 6 bases. The sample comprised naive CD8+ T cells sorted from blood. The CDR3 sequence is CASSLDRTDMNTEAFF. In nucleotides, the CDR3 is TGTGCCAGCAGCTTGGACAGGACAGACATGAACACTGAAGCTTTCTTT.